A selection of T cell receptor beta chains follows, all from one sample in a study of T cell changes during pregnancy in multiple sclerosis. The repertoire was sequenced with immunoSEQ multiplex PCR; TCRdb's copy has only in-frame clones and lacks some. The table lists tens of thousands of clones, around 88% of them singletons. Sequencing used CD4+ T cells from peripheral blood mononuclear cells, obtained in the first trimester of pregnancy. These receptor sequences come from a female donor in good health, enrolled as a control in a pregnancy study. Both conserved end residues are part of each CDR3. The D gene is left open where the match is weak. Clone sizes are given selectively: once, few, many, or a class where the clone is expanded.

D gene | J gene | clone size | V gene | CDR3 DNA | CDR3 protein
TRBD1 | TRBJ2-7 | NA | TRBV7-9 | TGTGCCAGCAGCTTATCATCCCGGACGCCGACAGGGGGTGGCGAGCAGTACTTC | CASSLSSRTPTGGGEQYF
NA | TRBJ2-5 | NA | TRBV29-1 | TGCAGCGTTGAGGGGGCCGGTGAGACCCAGTACTTC | CSVEGAGETQYF
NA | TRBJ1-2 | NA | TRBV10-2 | TGCGCCAGCAGTGAGTCGAGGCAGGGTCTGGGCTACACCTTC | CASSESRQGLGYTF
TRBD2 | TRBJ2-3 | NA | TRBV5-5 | TGTGCCAGCAGGAGCGGGGGGGCTTTGGATACGCAGTATTTT | CASRSGGALDTQYF
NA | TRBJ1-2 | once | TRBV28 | TGTGCCAGCAGTTTCACTCGAGAGGGAAGTGGCTACACCTTC | CASSFTREGSGYTF
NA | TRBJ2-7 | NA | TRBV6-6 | TGTGCCAGCAGTCGGCCAGGCTCCTACGAGCAGTACTTC | CASSRPGSYEQYF
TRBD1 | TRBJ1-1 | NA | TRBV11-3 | TGTGCCAGCAGCTTATATGGGGCAGGGGGCACTGAAGCTTTCTTT | CASSLYGAGGTEAFF
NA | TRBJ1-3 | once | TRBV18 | TGTGCCAGCTCGCGCACAGGGAATGCCGGAAACACCATATATTTT | CASSRTGNAGNTIYF
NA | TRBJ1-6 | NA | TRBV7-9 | TGTGCCAGCAGGGGCTTGAATAATTCACCCCTCCACTTT | CASRGLNNSPLHF
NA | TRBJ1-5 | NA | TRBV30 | TGTGCCTGGAGTGTAGGGAGGGCTGGACAGCCCCAGCATTTT | CAWSVGRAGQPQHF
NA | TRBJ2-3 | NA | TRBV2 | TGTGCCACCGATGGGCCGGGGACAGATACGCAGTATTTT | CATDGPGTDTQYF
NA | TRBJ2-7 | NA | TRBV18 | TGTGCCAGCTCATCCCAGGGTACCTACGAGCAGTACTTC | CASSSQGTYEQYF
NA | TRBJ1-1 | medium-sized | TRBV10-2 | TGCGCCAGCAGTGAGTTTACGGGCACTGAAGCTTTCTTT | CASSEFTGTEAFF
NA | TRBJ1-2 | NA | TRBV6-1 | TGTGCCAGCAGTGAAGACCGGCTAGATGGCTACACCTTC | CASSEDRLDGYTF
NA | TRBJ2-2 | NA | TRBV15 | TGTGCCACCAGCAGAGATAGGGTTCGAGGGGGACCTAACACCGGGGAGCTGTTTTTT | CATSRDRVRGGPNTGELFF
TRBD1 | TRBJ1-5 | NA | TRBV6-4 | TGTGCCAGCAGGCCCGCGGGGAAAAAGAGGACAGGGGGCCATCAGCCCCAGCATTTT | CASRPAGKKRTGGHQPQHF
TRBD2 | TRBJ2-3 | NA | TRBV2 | TGTGCCAGCACCCCACAGGGGACTAGCGAAGATACGCAGTATTTT | CASTPQGTSEDTQYF
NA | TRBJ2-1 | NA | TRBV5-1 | TGCGCCAGCAGCTTGTTTTACAAAAATGAGCAGTTCTTC | CASSLFYKNEQFF
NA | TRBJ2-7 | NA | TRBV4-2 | TGTGCCAGCAGCCAAGAACAACGGGGCTACGAGCAGTACTTC | CASSQEQRGYEQYF
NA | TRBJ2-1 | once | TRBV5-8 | TGTGCCAGCAGCTTGTTTCCCACAGGGAGAAGTGAGCAGTTCTTC | CASSLFPTGRSEQFF
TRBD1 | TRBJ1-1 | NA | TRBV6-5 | TGTGCCAGCGGGAGGACAGGCCCGCAGTTGGACTCTGCTTTCTTT | CASGRTGPQLDSAFF
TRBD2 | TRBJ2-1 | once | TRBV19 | TGTGCCAGTAGTACTACCGGGACTAGCGGGGGGGGCACTGAGCAGTTCTTC | CASSTTGTSGGGTEQFF
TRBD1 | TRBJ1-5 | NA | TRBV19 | TGTGCCAGTAGAGAGGGGGCAGGATTCCAGCCCCAGCATTTT | CASREGAGFQPQHF
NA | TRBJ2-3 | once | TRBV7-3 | TGTGCCAGCAGCCCCGAGGGGCGGGGCGGCACAGATACGCAGTATTTT | CASSPEGRGGTDTQYF
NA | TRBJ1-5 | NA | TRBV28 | TGTGCCAGCAGATCTGGGGCTAATCAGCCCCAGCATTTT | CASRSGANQPQHF